The 19 T cell receptor beta chains presented below share a single source sample, sequenced in a study of T cells after yellow fever vaccination. TCRdb fed the 5' RACE reads into MiXCR, producing one record per CDR3 protein. This sample has 250,000 or so distinct CDR3 sequences, with 6.9% found just once. The sequenced sample was CD4+ T cells sorted from PBMCs, obtained 15 days after the yellow fever booster vaccination. The receptor set was obtained from a man between 25 and 39 years old who received the YFV17D yellow fever vaccine.

The gene calls are TRBV11-2 and TRBJ2-3; 7 bases match TRBD2. Germline trimming cut 2 bases from V and 3 bases from J; bases unmatched to any gene: 14. The germline CDR1 and CDR2 sequences are SGHAT and FQNNGV. The CDR3 has 18 amino acids. This CDR3 reads CASSLTLISGTMTDTQYF. The CDR3 DNA sequence: TGTGCCAGCAGCTTAACCCTGATCAGCGGGACGATGACAGATACGCAGTATTTT.

This chain joins TRBV6-1 and TRBJ1-4, with D unresolved. Germline values: CDR1 MNHNS, CDR2 SASEGT. The V gene lost 1 base and the J gene lost 10 bases, with 10 bases spanning the gap. The CDR3 is made up of 13 amino acids. The CDR3 DNA follows: TGTGCCAGCAGTGAAGATGTCCGGCGAAAACTGTTTTTT. The encoded protein is CASSEDVRRKLFF.

This clonotype occurred a few times. The CDR3 loop reads CASSSWTGPHEQYF. In DNA form, the CDR3 reads TGTGCCAGCAGTTCCTGGACAGGTCCCCACGAGCAGTACTTC. The rearrangement links TRBV27 to TRBJ2-7; TRBD1 agrees at 7 bases. V lost 4 bases to trimming and J lost 5 bases; unmatched junction nucleotides: 8. The CDR3 consists of 14 residues. In germline, CDR1 is MNHEY, CDR2 SMNVEV (reference sequence).

The sample holds a few counts of this clonotype. This chain connects TRBV5-1 to TRBJ2-2; D gene unclear. The CDR3 has 16 residues. V lost 0 bases to trimming and J lost 0 bases, with 9 bases between them. CDR1 is SGHRS, CDR2 YFSETQ, per germline. The CDR3 bases are TGCGCCAGCAGCTTGGGACCGGGTTCGAACACCGGGGAGCTGTTTTTT. This translates into CASSLGPGSNTGELFF.

This clonotype was counted many times. V and J are TRBV24-1 and TRBJ2-1; the D gene is possibly TRBD1 (6 bases). V dropped 2 bases and J dropped 13 bases, with 14 bases sitting between them. This CDR3 region has 13 residues. Germline V gene lookup returns CDR1 KGHDR and CDR2 SFDVKD. The chain's CDR3 is CATSDSSGTLQFF. The CDR3 DNA is TGTGCCACCAGTGATTCCTCCGGGACACTTCAGTTCTTC.

This clonotype was observed a few times. CDR3 loop: CASSLDSELAARSNEQFF. The CDR3 region has the DNA TGTGCCAGCAGCTTAGACTCCGAACTAGCGGCCAGGTCCAATGAGCAGTTCTTC. V and J are TRBV11-2 and TRBJ2-1; 8 nucleotides match TRBD2. In germline, CDR1 is SGHAT, CDR2 FQNNGV. The V segment lost 0 bases and the J segment 6 bases; nucleotides outside the gene matches: 13. The CDR3 is 18 amino acids.

A few counts support this clonotype. The genes are TRBV18 and TRBJ1-5; D perhaps matches TRBD1 (5 bases). The CDR3 is 16 residues long. Trimming cost V 1 base and J 0 bases, with 10 bases left between them. Per germline, CDR1 KGHSH and CDR2 LQKENI. The CDR3 sequence is CASSPQDNYSNQPQHF. The DNA for the CDR3 is TGTGCCAGCTCACCACAGGACAATTATAGCAATCAGCCCCAGCATTTT.

This sequence joins TRBV5-4 and TRBJ2-1; 13 positions match TRBD2. Trimming took 5 bases from V and 8 from J; bases not matched to a gene: 7. CDR1 is SGHNT and CDR2 is YYREEE in the germline V gene (reference sequence). The CDR3 length is 15 residues. The CDR3 here is CASRRTSGSTDEQFF. The CDR3 DNA follows: TGTGCCAGCAGGCGGACTAGCGGGAGTACGGATGAGCAGTTCTTC.

The chain recombines TRBV11-2 with TRBJ1-4, with 7 bases that match TRBD1. V trimming: 5 bases; J trimming: 8 bases; junction bases outside the gene matches: 11. The CDR3 runs to 15 residues. Germline CDR1 reads SGHAT; CDR2 reads FQNNGV. The CDR3 reads CASSPNRGTREKLFF. The CDR3, as DNA: TGTGCCAGCAGCCCGAACAGGGGCACCCGGGAAAAACTGTTTTTT. Filled out from reference TRBV11-2 and TRBJ1-4, the complete variable domain reads EAGVAQSPRYKIIEKRQSVAFWCNPISGHATLYWYQQILGQGPKLLIQFQNNGVVDDSQLPKDRFSAERLKGVDSTLKIQPAKLEDSAVYLCASSPNRGTREKLFFGSGTQLSVL.

This clonotype was detected ten times or more. The chain uses TRBV5-6 and TRBJ2-1, with D unclear. V lost 0 bases and J 3 bases, leaving 7 bases between the germline ends. Germline values: CDR1 SGHDT, CDR2 YYEEEE. The CDR3 has 14 residues. In DNA, the CDR3 is TGTGCCAGCAGCTTGGGTCAATTCTACAATGAGCAGTTCTTC. It specifies CASSLGQFYNEQFF. The variable domain in full, completed from reference TRBV5-6 and TRBJ2-1, reads DAGVTQSPTHLIKTRGQQVTLRCSPKSGHDTVSWYQQALGQGPQFIFQYYEEEERQRGNFPDRFSGHQFPNYSSELNVNALLLGDSALYLCASSLGQFYNEQFFGPGTRLTVL.

This clonotype was counted at least ten times. The CDR3 coding sequence is TGCGCCAGCAGCTCCAGGACAGGGGCCAATGAGCAGTTCTTC. This codes for CASSSRTGANEQFF. The chain is built from TRBV5-1 and TRBJ2-1, with 9 bases matching TRBD1. V lost 3 bases and J lost 6; bases outside the gene matches: 4. This CDR3 has 14 residues. Germline V gene sequence: CDR1 SGHRS, CDR2 YFSETQ.

This chain connects TRBV6-2 or TRBV6-3 to TRBJ1-2; TRBD1 matches 7 bases. Trimming at V came to 6 bases and at J to 3 bases, leaving 7 bases not matched to a gene. The germline V gene encodes CDR1 MNHEY and CDR2 SVGEGT. This CDR3 spans 14 amino acids. The CDR3 coding sequence is TGTGCCAGCAGACTTGGACAGGCGGACTATGGCTACACCTTC. Its translation: CASRLGQADYGYTF.

This clonotype came up many times. The rearrangement uses TRBV7-2 and TRBJ1-4; D is perhaps TRBD1 (6 bases). This CDR3 region has 13 residues. V lost 4 bases and J lost 14, with 17 bases in between. Germline V lookup: CDR1 SGHTA, CDR2 FQGNSA. The CDR3 loop is CASSSNRVSGLFF. The CDR3 nucleotides are TGTGCCAGCAGCTCCAACAGGGTGTCGGGCCTGTTTTTT.

This clonotype has more than one count but fewer than ten. The chain employs TRBV5-1 and TRBJ2-7, with 16 bases identical to TRBD2. The germline V gene has CDR1 SGHRS and CDR2 YFSETQ. The CDR3 loop spans 18 amino acids. With 0 bases clipped from V and 2 bases from J, the junction kept 5 bases outside the gene matches. The CDR3 DNA follows: TGCGCCAGCAGCTTGGGGCCCGGGACTAGCGGGAGGGCCTACGAGCAGTACTTC. Translation gives CASSLGPGTSGRAYEQYF.

In this sample, this clonotype turned up a few times. The chain uses TRBV6-5 and TRBJ2-3; D may be TRBD2 (6 bases). CDR3 length: 15 amino acids. The germline CDR1 and CDR2 sequences are MNHEY and SVGAGI. The germline V and J ends were trimmed by 6 bases and 3 bases, with 16 bases remaining between them. The CDR3 DNA follows: TGTGCCAGCAGCTCCTCTCAAAGCGGGACAGATACGCAGTATTTT. Translated: CASSSSQSGTDTQYF.

V is TRBV7-8 and J is TRBJ2-2; possible D gene TRBD2, 6 bases. Trimming left V 2 bases short and J 10 bases short, with 17 bases between. This CDR3 spans 15 amino acids. Looked up from germline, CDR1 is SGHVS and CDR2 is FQNEAQ. The CDR3: CASSLSGHGILELFF. In nucleotides, the CDR3 is TGTGCCAGCAGCTTAAGCGGGCACGGGATTTTGGAGCTGTTTTTT. Drawing the rest from reference TRBV7-8 and TRBJ2-2, the complete variable domain is GAGVSQSPRYKVAKRGQDVALRCDPISGHVSLFWYQQALGQGPEFLTYFQNEAQLDKSGLPSDRFFAERPEGSVSTLKIQRTQQEDSAVYLCASSLSGHGILELFFGEGSRLTVL.

This clonotype was seen many times. This chain joins TRBV15 and TRBJ2-1, with TRBD2 matching 13 bases. The CDR3 consists of 17 residues. J gave up 5 bases and V 1 base, and 5 bases lay outside the gene matches. Germline CDR1 LNHNV, CDR2 YYDKDF (reference sequence). The CDR3 loop reads CATSRGTSGRKNNEQFF. CDR3 DNA sequence: TGTGCCACCAGCAGAGGGACTAGCGGGAGAAAAAACAATGAGCAGTTCTTC.

This clonotype was seen a few times. The chain recombines TRBV12-3 or TRBV12-4 with TRBJ2-1; TRBD1 agrees at 7 bases. The CDR3 is made up of 18 amino acids. V lost 6 bases, J lost 4 bases, and 18 bases stayed unmatched. The CDR3 loop is CASRAFSEGAIWYNEQFF. CDR3 bases: TGTGCCAGCAGGGCATTCTCTGAGGGGGCGATTTGGTACAATGAGCAGTTCTTC.

In this sample, this clonotype turned up many times. This sequence joins TRBV29-1 and TRBJ2-1, with 7 nucleotides matching TRBD2. The V gene's germline CDR1 is SQVTM and CDR2 ANQGSEA. This CDR3 contains 12 residues. Unmatched junction bases numbered 5, after V lost 8 bases and J lost 4 bases. CDR3: CSLGGIYNEQFF. CDR3 nucleotide sequence: TGCAGCCTGGGGGGGATATACAATGAGCAGTTCTTC.